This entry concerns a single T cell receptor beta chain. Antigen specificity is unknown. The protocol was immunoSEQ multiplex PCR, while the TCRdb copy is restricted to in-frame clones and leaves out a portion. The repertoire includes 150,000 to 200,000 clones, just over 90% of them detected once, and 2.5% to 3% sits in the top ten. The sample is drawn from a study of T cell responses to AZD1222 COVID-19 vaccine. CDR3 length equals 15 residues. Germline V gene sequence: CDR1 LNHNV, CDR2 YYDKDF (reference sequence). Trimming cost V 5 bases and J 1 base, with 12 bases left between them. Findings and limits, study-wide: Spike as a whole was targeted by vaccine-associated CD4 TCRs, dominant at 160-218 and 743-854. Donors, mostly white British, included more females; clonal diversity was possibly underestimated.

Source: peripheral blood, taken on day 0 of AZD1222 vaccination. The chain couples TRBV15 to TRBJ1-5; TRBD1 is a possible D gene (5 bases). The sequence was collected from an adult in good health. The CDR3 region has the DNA TGTGCCACCAGCCGGAGGGGTAACAGCAATCAGCCCCAGCATTTT. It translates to CATSRRGNSNQPQHF.